This is a list of T cell receptor beta chains from one sample in a study of T cells in Graves' hyperthyroidism and ophthalmopathy. MiXCR was run by TCRdb on the multiplex PCR reads, yielding one entry per CDR3 protein. The data contain about 130,000 distinct CDR3 sequences, around 20% of them singletons. Sequencing used blood. The source is a woman aged 45 to 65 with Graves' hyperthyroidism that later progressed to Graves' ophthalmopathy. Both conserved end residues are part of each CDR3.

V: TRBV5-1
length: 15
J: TRBJ2-7
CDR3: CASSLGRAGVGEQYF

V: TRBV20-1
length: 14
J: TRBJ2-1
CDR3: CSAQYGSSYNEQFF

V: TRBV6-1
length: 13
J: TRBJ1-1
CDR3: CASSEVRNTEAFF

V: TRBV28
length: 15
J: TRBJ1-2
CDR3: CASRSTGKVGNGYTF

V: TRBV11-1
length: 14
J: TRBJ1-1
CDR3: CASSSRTANTEAFF

V: TRBV30
length: 17
J: TRBJ2-7
CDR3: CAWSYFASGSYGYEQYF

V: TRBV6-1
length: 16
J: TRBJ2-1
CDR3: CASSSTSGSSYNEQFF

V: TRBV20-1
length: 14
J: TRBJ1-4
CDR3: CSAIRTGTNEKLFF

V: TRBV4-2
length: 16
J: TRBJ2-3
CDR3: CASSQADGRDADTQYF

V: TRBV7-6
length: 16
J: TRBJ1-1
CDR3: CASSLGAGGAYTEAFF

V: TRBV12-3/TRBV12-4
length: 16
J: TRBJ2-3
CDR3: CASSPPQGRSTDTQYF

V: TRBV4-2
length: 13
J: TRBJ1-5
CDR3: CASKDRGNQPQHF

V: TRBV3-1
length: 16
J: TRBJ2-2
CDR3: CASSQPGVRDTGELFF

V: TRBV19
length: 14
J: TRBJ1-5
CDR3: CASITPGGGQPQHF

V: TRBV28
length: 16
J: TRBJ1-1
CDR3: CASRRRRGATNTEAFF

V: TRBV4-2
length: 16
J: TRBJ2-7
CDR3: CASSQTVAGARLEQYF

V: TRBV7-2
length: 15
J: TRBJ1-2
CDR3: CASSLALGRGYGYTF

V: TRBV6-1
length: 14
J: TRBJ2-7
CDR3: CASSEAIGFHEQYF

V: TRBV20-1
length: 15
J: TRBJ2-7
CDR3: CSAGGGGAERGEQYF

V: TRBV3-1
length: 15
J: TRBJ1-1
CDR3: CTSSQRDRMNTEAFF

V: TRBV11-3
length: 15
J: TRBJ2-1
CDR3: CASSKEGGQYNEQFF

V: TRBV7-3
length: 17
J: TRBJ2-2
CDR3: CASSLKAGGLDTGELFF

V: TRBV30
length: 12
J: TRBJ1-5
CDR3: CAWSAHRQPQHF

V: TRBV5-1
length: 12
J: TRBJ2-2
CDR3: CASSTTGGELFF

V: TRBV20-1
length: 12
J: TRBJ1-5
CDR3: CSARTPNQPQHF

V: TRBV20-1
length: 12
J: TRBJ2-3
CDR3: CSARVGLDTQYF

V: TRBV13
length: 14
J: TRBJ2-1
CDR3: CASSFGRAYNEQFF

V: TRBV28
length: 17
J: TRBJ2-3
CDR3: CASTTAAAGGRKDTQYF

V: TRBV6-1
length: 14
J: TRBJ2-7
CDR3: CASSRSGRSYEQYF

V: TRBV11-3
length: 16
J: TRBJ2-3
CDR3: CASSKASGITGDTQYF

V: TRBV27
length: 19
J: TRBJ2-6
CDR3: CASSAHRDRDPSGANVLTF

V: TRBV30
length: 12
J: TRBJ1-5
CDR3: CAWTRGNQPQHF

V: TRBV11-2
length: 14
J: TRBJ1-5
CDR3: CASSLKSWDQPQHF

V: TRBV28
length: 15
J: TRBJ1-1
CDR3: CASDPRTGGKPEAFF

V: TRBV2
length: 15
J: TRBJ1-5
CDR3: CASIKGTGGGQPQHF

V: TRBV5-1
length: 17
J: TRBJ2-7
CDR3: CASSFRLTSGRSDEQYF

V: TRBV7-8
length: 16
J: TRBJ2-1
CDR3: CASSLAWTSGKYEQFF

V: TRBV20-1
length: 14
J: TRBJ1-1
CDR3: CSALITGGGTEAFF

V: TRBV20-1
length: 13
J: TRBJ2-7
CDR3: CSARDGGGYEQYF

V: TRBV5-1
length: 17
J: TRBJ2-3
CDR3: CASSLDPSSTRADTQYF

V: TRBV28
length: 16
J: TRBJ2-1
CDR3: CASSLRRTSGRGEQFF

V: TRBV6-2/TRBV6-3
length: 12
J: TRBJ1-1
CDR3: CASSAGNTEAFF

V: TRBV18
length: 17
J: TRBJ2-1
CDR3: CASSPPLGDGSYNEQFF

V: TRBV20-1
length: 19
J: TRBJ2-7
CDR3: CSARSDGTSGMILSYEQYF

V: TRBV20-1
length: 13
J: TRBJ1-1
CDR3: CSALKHMGAEAFF

V: TRBV20-1
length: 14
J: TRBJ2-3
CDR3: CSARGLGFTDTQYF

V: TRBV6-9
length: 14
J: TRBJ2-2
CDR3: CASSYSKGSGELFF

V: TRBV7-8
length: 15
J: TRBJ2-1
CDR3: CASRVHMGVGNEQFF

V: TRBV2
length: 22
J: TRBJ2-1
CDR3: CASSEQAVGRAPIESSYNEQFF

V: TRBV11-2
length: 16
J: TRBJ2-5
CDR3: CASSLTGTGGFETQYF

V: TRBV30
length: 13
J: TRBJ1-1
CDR3: CAYLTAANTEAFF

V: TRBV12-3/TRBV12-4
length: 12
J: TRBJ2-7
CDR3: CASSLTSYEQYF

V: TRBV6-1
length: 13
J: TRBJ2-2
CDR3: CASSSKNTGELFF

V: TRBV6-1
length: 12
J: TRBJ2-3
CDR3: CAGLGGADTQYF

V: TRBV5-1
length: 16
J: TRBJ1-3
CDR3: CASSLKGTDSGNTIYF

V: TRBV28
length: 16
J: TRBJ2-2
CDR3: CASSFQRASLSGELFF

V: TRBV9
length: 16
J: TRBJ2-3
CDR3: CASSRPGLASTDTQYF

V: TRBV11-2
length: 11
J: TRBJ2-4
CDR3: CASSSLGRTYF

V: TRBV11-2
length: 13
J: TRBJ1-1
CDR3: CASSLDYRAEAFF

V: TRBV28
length: 12
J: TRBJ2-1
CDR3: CASSLRHNEQFF